Each of the 24 T cell receptor beta chains below was sequenced from the same sample in a study of Ad26.COV2.S vaccination and SARS-CoV-2 variants. The assay was immunoSEQ multiplex PCR, and TCRdb's table has in-frame clones only and misses some. This sample yields 85,000 to 120,000 clones, of which around 80% are seen a single time; about 18% belongs to the top ten. The source material was peripheral blood, sampled after recovery from COVID-19. These receptors were obtained from a human donor who had recovered from COVID-19.

This chain joins TRBV6-2 or TRBV6-3 and TRBJ2-1; 12 bases are shared with TRBD2. The J segment lost 5 bases and the V segment lost 5 bases, leaving 7 bases of the junction unmatched. Germline V gene sequence: CDR1 MNHEY, CDR2 SVGEGT. The CDR3 is 16 amino acids. Here the CDR3 reads CASSKIWTSGDNEQFF. As DNA, the CDR3 is TGTGCCAGCAGTAAGATTTGGACTAGCGGGGACAATGAGCAGTTCTTC.

The gene calls are TRBV11-3 and TRBJ2-5, with 10 bases lining up with TRBD1. Trimming cost V 1 base and J 5 bases; bases outside gene matches: 7. Germline-derived CDR1 and CDR2 are SGHNT and YENEEA. This CDR3 comprises 16 residues. This CDR3 is CASSLGRDRGRETQYF. CDR3 sequence (DNA): TGTGCCAGCAGCTTAGGCCGGGACAGGGGACGGGAGACCCAGTACTTC.

This clone was detected only once. V and J are TRBV21-1 and TRBJ1-2; the table's D call, TRBD1, has no DNA check behind it. TRBV21-1 corresponds to a pseudogene. This CDR3 region has 15 residues. This chain's CDR3 is CASSKEQGDYYGYTF. The CDR3 DNA sequence: TGTGCCAGCAGCAAAGAACAGGGAGACTACTATGGCTACACCTTC.

This clone was observed a few times. The chain recombines TRBV25-1 with TRBJ1-1; possibly TRBD1 for D (6 bases). The CDR3 runs to 13 residues. The V gene's germline CDR1 is MGHDK and CDR2 SYGVNS. Trimming removed 1 base at V and 8 bases at J, with 11 bases between. CDR3 in DNA: TGTGCCAGCAGTGAATTTACAGGGACAGAAGCTTTCTTT. It codes for CASSEFTGTEAFF.

This chain connects TRBV5-4 to TRBJ2-3; possible D gene TRBD1, 6 bases. Germline lookup yields CDR1 SGHNT and CDR2 YYREEE (reference sequence). V was pared by 0 bases and J by 4 bases, with 9 bases between. This CDR3 spans 14 amino acids. CDR3 nucleotide sequence: TGTGCCAGCAGCTTGGCAGGGGCAGCAGATACGCAGTATTTT. This encodes CASSLAGAADTQYF.

The V and J genes are TRBV7-2 and TRBJ2-3, with D tentatively TRBD2 (5 bases). V gave up 5 bases and J gave up 5 bases, with 23 bases separating them. The CDR3 loop spans 17 amino acids. Germline CDR1 and CDR2: SGHTA and FQGNSA. CDR3 nucleotide sequence: TGTGCCAGCAGCCCAAGTACGGCTAGCTTTTTAGGAGATACGCAGTATTTT. Translated, it gives CASSPSTASFLGDTQYF.

This clone was counted many times. The chain joins TRBV20-1 to TRBJ1-2; a weak D match, TRBD1 (5 bases). Germline V CDR1 and CDR2: DFQATT, SNEGSKA (reference sequence). CDR3 size: 11 residues. The CDR3: CSPVKGHGYTF. As DNA, the CDR3 is TGCAGCCCTGTTAAGGGGCATGGCTACACCTTC.

This clone was recorded once. The chain employs TRBV14 and TRBJ1-3, with D perhaps TRBD1 (5 bases). Trimming removed 0 bases from V and 5 bases from J, with 11 bases in between. The CDR3 runs 15 residues. Germline loops: CDR1 SGHDN, CDR2 FVKESK. The CDR3: CASSQDWGDRNTIYF. The DNA for the CDR3 is TGTGCCAGCAGCCAAGATTGGGGGGACCGAAACACCATATATTTT.

This chain links TRBV7-2 with TRBJ2-5; D is ambiguous. This CDR3 has 13 residues. V was clipped by 2 bases and J by 2 bases, with 6 bases between them. The germline CDR1 and CDR2 sequences are SGHTA and FQGNSA. Written as DNA, the CDR3 is TGTGCCAGCAGCTTATCTAGTCAAGAGACCCAGTACTTC. Translation gives CASSLSSQETQYF.

The gene calls are TRBV4-3 and TRBJ2-3, with D perhaps matching TRBD1 (5 bases). Germline CDR1 and CDR2: LGHNA and YSLEER. The CDR3 spans 16 residues. Trimming took off 1 base at V and 6 bases at J, with 17 bases between the two ends. The CDR3 reads CASSQGLWLGDDTQYF. CDR3 bases: TGCGCCAGCAGCCAAGGACTCTGGCTAGGGGATGATACGCAGTATTTT.

This clone has only a few counts. The chain combines TRBV2 with TRBJ1-1; possible D gene TRBD1, 5 bases. CDR3 length: 13 amino acids. Germline V lookup: CDR1 SNHLY, CDR2 FYNNEI. V lost 5 bases, J lost 1 base, and 8 bases lay in between. The CDR3 coding sequence is TGTGCCAGCAGTTTAGGACAGAACACTGAAGCTTTCTTT. This codes for CASSLGQNTEAFF.

The V call is TRBV5-4, the J call TRBJ1-2; 8 bases map to TRBD1. J gave up 12 bases and V 4 bases, and 11 bases lay outside the gene matches. This CDR3 region has 13 residues. Germline lookup yields CDR1 SGHNT and CDR2 YYREEE (reference sequence). Written as DNA, the CDR3 is TGTGCCAGCAGCCAGACAGGGGCTCAGCAGGACACCTTC. This translates into CASSQTGAQQDTF.

The rearrangement uses TRBV11-2 and TRBJ2-3, with D possibly matching TRBD2 (5 bases). The CDR3 is 14 amino acids. Trimming took off 0 bases at V and 6 bases at J, with 10 bases between the two ends. Germline lookup yields CDR1 SGHAT and CDR2 FQNNGV. The CDR3 DNA reads TGTGCCAGCAGCTTAGATCTCGGACTCGATACGCAGTATTTT. Amino acids: CASSLDLGLDTQYF.

This clone was picked up one time. The chain employs TRBV6-2 or TRBV6-3 and TRBJ2-5; D unresolved. CDR1 and CDR2 (germline): MNHEY, SVGEGT. V was clipped by 2 bases and J by 0 bases, with 10 bases between them. There are 15 residues in the CDR3. CDR3 region: CASSYRASYQETQYF. The CDR3 coding sequence is TGTGCCAGCAGTTACCGGGCCTCGTACCAAGAGACCCAGTACTTC.

V and J are TRBV4-3 and TRBJ2-1; D may be TRBD1 (6 bases). V was trimmed by 1 base and J by 6 bases, leaving 16 bases between them. The CDR3 runs to 16 residues. Germline CDR1 and CDR2: LGHNA and YSLEER. The CDR3 DNA is TGCGCCAGCAGCCAAGTTCCAGGGACACAGGGCAATGAGCAGTTCTTC. This translates into CASSQVPGTQGNEQFF.

The rearrangement joins TRBV7-2 to TRBJ2-4, with D possibly TRBD1 on 5 matching bases. Germline lookup yields CDR1 SGHTA and CDR2 FQGNSA. The V end was cut by 4 bases, the J end by 6 bases, with 10 bases between. The CDR3 loop spans 13 amino acids. CDR3 residues: CASSSGQGNIQYF. The CDR3 nucleotides are TGTGCCAGCAGCTCCGGTCAGGGAAACATTCAGTACTTC. The variable domain in full, completed from reference TRBV7-2 and TRBJ2-4, reads GAGVSQSPSNKVTEKGKDVELRCDPISGHTALYWYRQSLGQGLEFLIYFQGNSAPDKSGLPSDRFSAERTGGSVSTLTIQRTQQEDSAVYLCASSSGQGNIQYFGAGTRLSVL.

The chain is built from TRBV6-1 and TRBJ2-7, with TRBD1 identical over 10 bases. The CDR3 has 16 amino acids. Looked up from germline, CDR1 is MNHNS and CDR2 is SASEGT. The J segment lost 1 base and the V segment lost 2 bases, leaving 5 bases of the junction unmatched. The CDR3 is CASSELGQGFSYEQYF. The DNA of the CDR3 is TGTGCCAGCAGTGAATTGGGACAGGGGTTTTCCTACGAGCAGTACTTC.

This chain uses TRBV7-3 with TRBJ1-2; D is unresolved. This CDR3 is 10 amino acids long. Trimming removed 5 bases from V and 6 bases from J, with 4 bases in between. Germline assignment: CDR1 SGHTA and CDR2 FQGTGA. The CDR3 DNA reads TGTGCCAGCAGCGGTGATGGCTACACCTTC. Protein sequence: CASSGDGYTF.

V and J are TRBV14 and TRBJ2-1; a possible D gene is TRBD1 (5 bases). The CDR3 covers 16 residues. The V end lost 6 bases, the J end lost 1 base, and 16 bases lay between the germline ends. Per the germline V gene, CDR1 is SGHDN and CDR2 is FVKESK. This chain's CDR3 is CASSQTRVNSYNEQFF. The CDR3 nucleotides are TGTGCCAGCAGTCAGACCAGGGTCAATTCCTACAATGAGCAGTTCTTC.

The CDR3 DNA reads TGTGCCAGCAGTCCGATAGGGGATACTTATACGCAGTATTTT. Translating gives CASSPIGDTYTQYF. The gene calls are TRBV27 and TRBJ2-3; perhaps TRBD1 as D (5 bases). Germline assignment: CDR1 MNHEY and CDR2 SMNVEV (reference sequence). The ends were cut back, 5 bases at V and 7 bases at J, with 16 bases in the middle. The CDR3 spans 14 residues.

The rearrangement uses TRBV10-1 and TRBJ2-1, with 7 bases that match TRBD2. J gave up 7 bases and V 1 base, and 1 base lay outside the gene matches. Per the germline V gene, CDR1 is WNHNN and CDR2 is SYGVQD (reference sequence). The CDR3 consists of 13 residues. The CDR3 DNA sequence: TGCGCCAGCAGTGAGTTCGGGGGGAATGAGCAGTTCTTC. Protein product: CASSEFGGNEQFF.

The J gene is TRBJ2-1, the V gene TRBV5-1; D is uncertain. This CDR3 has 16 amino acids. The V end lost 0 bases, the J end lost 0 bases, and 10 bases lay between the germline ends. Germline V lookup: CDR1 SGHRS, CDR2 YFSETQ. In nucleotides, the CDR3 is TGCGCCAGCAGCTTGGGGGGAAGTAGCTCCTACAATGAGCAGTTCTTC. Amino acid sequence: CASSLGGSSSYNEQFF.

The chain has TRBV30 and TRBJ1-1; 7 bases line up with TRBD1. The CDR3 loop spans 18 amino acids. CDR1 GTSNPN and CDR2 SVGIG come from the germline V gene (reference sequence). The V and J ends lost 0 bases and 4 bases, in that order; junction bases with no gene match: 17. CDR3 in amino acids: CAWSVRGDSSHYATEAFF. Here the CDR3 DNA reads TGTGCCTGGAGTGTCCGGGGGGACAGTTCTCATTATGCCACTGAAGCTTTCTTT. The variable domain in full, completed from reference TRBV30 and TRBJ1-1, reads SQTIHQWPATLVQPVGSPLSLECTVEGTSNPNLYWYRQAAGRGLQLLFYSVGIGQISSEVPQNLSASRPQDRQFILSSKKLLLSDSGFYLCAWSVRGDSSHYATEAFFGQGTRLTVV.

The chain combines TRBV30 with TRBJ1-1; D is uncertain. The CDR3 spans 11 residues. Germline CDR1 and CDR2: GTSNPN and SVGIG (reference sequence). V was clipped by 6 bases and J by 6 bases, with 11 bases between them. As DNA, the CDR3 is TGTGCCTGCTCACTTTCCGCTGAAGCTTTCTTT. As protein: CACSLSAEAFF.